The entry below describes one T cell receptor beta chain. Its specificity is unknown. This may be a read error: a much more frequent sequence differs by one nucleotide. The data were taken from a study of blood T cells in healthy people across ages. Study findings and constraints: While age rose, TCR beta diversity per million T cells dropped in a roughly linear way.

V lost 5 bases, J lost 8 bases, and 18 bases lay in between. Germline V gene lookup returns CDR1 DFQATT and CDR2 SNEGSKA (reference sequence). This CDR3 has 13 amino acids. A second roughly 6 to 12 cycle PCR used barcoded and J-beta primers. Each cDNA molecule received a tag from a template-switch adaptor that had 12 random nucleotides. TCRdb reprocessed the 5' RACE reads with MiXCR, giving one entry per CDR3 protein. The repertoire includes about 1.6 million distinct CDR3 sequences, roughly 32% of them detected once, and roughly 12% sits in the top ten. The sequenced sample consisted of blood. The receptor was isolated from a woman aged 25 to 45 in good health. The V gene is TRBV20-1, the J gene TRBJ1-2; TRBD1 might be the D (5 bases). The CDR3 nucleotides are TGCAGTGCTGGCCCCGACAGCTATCTCGGCTACACCTTC. It codes for CSAGPDSYLGYTF.